This TCR beta chain was sequenced for a study of early stage breast cancer tumors. Regarding the study as a whole: Commonly generated sequences made up most enriched TCRB sequences shared between patients.

The V end lost 0 bases, the J end lost 0 bases, and 12 bases lay between the germline ends. CDR3 length: 17 residues. Germline CDR1 reads MGHRA; CDR2 reads YSYEKL. Blood replicates held 0.5 ug DNA, tumor or normal breast about 1.5 ug, two each. Profiling relied on immunoSEQ multiplex PCR, and the TCRdb table lists in-frame clones only, not all of them. The repertoire includes some 70,000 clones, 79% of them detected once, and around 3.4% sits in the top ten. This clone has a handful of counts. Its antigen is unidentified. The chain recombines TRBV4-1 with TRBJ2-1; weak D call: TRBD2 (6 bases). This receptor was obtained from a person aged 55 to 75 with breast cancer. Sequencing was performed on blood. DNA for the CDR3: TGCGCCAGCAGCCAAGACCCGCTGGGGGGCTCCTACAATGAGCAGTTCTTC. Translated: CASSQDPLGGSYNEQFF.